The 14 T cell receptor beta chains below all came from one sample that was sequenced in a study of patients and donors after allogeneic stem cell transplantation. TCRdb re-derived calls from the RT-PCR reads in MiXCR, one entry per CDR3 protein. The data contain tens of thousands of distinct CDR3 sequences, roughly 29% of them singletons. The sequencing sample was made of blood, either unsorted or a sorted T cell fraction (not recorded which). The source of these receptors is a human donor who was either an allogeneic HSCT recipient or a stem cell or donor lymphocyte infusion donor (not recorded which). It is not recorded whose cells these are; they may come from a transplant donor.

This clonotype occurred a few times. J is TRBJ1-5 and V is TRBV4-1, with D perhaps TRBD1 (6 bases). The CDR3 has 15 amino acids. The ends were cut back, 0 bases at V and 6 bases at J, with 12 bases in the middle. Germline V gives CDR1 MGHRA, CDR2 YSYEKL. The CDR3 here is CASSQDKAGAQPQHF. The CDR3 DNA follows: TGCGCCAGCAGCCAAGATAAGGCAGGGGCTCAGCCCCAGCATTTT.

This clonotype was seen a few times. The genes are TRBV20-1 and TRBJ1-2; 7 positions match TRBD1. Germline CDR1 is DFQATT and CDR2 is SNEGSKA (reference sequence). V shed 3 bases and J 7 bases; nucleotides not matched to a gene: 11. The CDR3 has 14 amino acids. CDR3 DNA: TGCAGTGCTAGGATTTTACAGGGGATCAGTGGCTACACCTTC. Residues: CSARILQGISGYTF.

The V and J genes are TRBV27 and TRBJ2-1; possibly TRBD2 for D (8 bases). CDR1 MNHEY and CDR2 SMNVEV come from the germline V gene (reference sequence). With 2 bases removed from V and 10 bases from J, the gap between germline ends came to 18 bases. This CDR3 has 15 amino acids. Here the CDR3 reads CASSLMAGGQWEQFF. The CDR3 nucleotides are TGTGCCAGCAGTTTAATGGCGGGGGGACAGTGGGAGCAGTTCTTC.

The chain combines TRBV2 with TRBJ1-2; D gene unclear. Per germline, CDR1 SNHLY and CDR2 FYNNEI. Trimming removed 6 bases at V and 10 bases at J, with 21 bases between. This CDR3 is 14 amino acids long. This chain's CDR3 is CASRDGFLSWDYTF. The DNA for the CDR3 is TGTGCCAGCAGGGACGGGTTCCTTTCCTGGGACTACACCTTC.

This clonotype was seen a handful of times. The rearrangement uses TRBV25-1 and TRBJ1-1; D unresolved. V gave up 3 bases and J gave up 4 bases, with 9 bases separating them. The CDR3 has 13 amino acids. Germline V CDR1 and CDR2: MGHDK, SYGVNS. CDR3 sequence (DNA): TGTGCCAGCAGTGACTCTTGGGGCACTGAAGCTTTCTTT. This sequence encodes CASSDSWGTEAFF.

This clonotype was picked up a small number of times. The CDR3 bases are TGTGCCAGCAGTGAATCTCCAGGGGCCCTCTTTGGCTACACCTTC. Translation gives CASSESPGALFGYTF. The chain employs TRBV2 and TRBJ1-2; maybe TRBD1 (6 bases). CDR1 and CDR2 (germline): SNHLY, FYNNEI. Between the trimmed V and J ends, which lost 2 bases and 7 bases, there was a span of 17 bases. CDR3 length equals 15 residues.

This rearrangement joins TRBV28 to TRBJ2-1, with D possibly being TRBD2 (6 bases). Trimming took 10 bases from V and 8 from J, leaving 12 bases between them. This CDR3 contains 11 residues. Germline CDR1 and CDR2: MDHEN and SYDVKM. CDR3 coding DNA: TGTGCCACTAGGGAGGTCGATGAGCAGTTCTTC. Its protein is CATREVDEQFF. The complete variable domain, with remaining parts taken from reference TRBV28 and TRBJ2-1, reads DVKVTQSSRYLVKRTGEKVFLECVQDMDHENMFWYRQDPGLGLRLIYFSYDVKMKEKGDIPEGYSVSREKKERFSLILESASTNQTSMYLCATREVDEQFFGPGTRLTVL.

This clonotype was observed a few times. V gene TRBV29-1 combines with J gene TRBJ1-1; D uncertain. This CDR3 is built from 11 residues. V gave up 1 base and J gave up 8 bases, with 8 bases separating them. Germline V lookup: CDR1 SQVTM, CDR2 ANQGSEA. The CDR3 DNA reads as TGCAGCGTTGAAGGAGGAGGGGAAGCTTTCTTT. It codes for CSVEGGGEAFF.

This clonotype was seen only a few times. This chain links TRBV7-9 with TRBJ2-2, with unresolved D. Germline V gene lookup returns CDR1 SEHNR and CDR2 FQNEAQ (reference sequence). The ends were cut back, 2 bases at V and 3 bases at J, with 10 bases in the middle. The CDR3 totals 15 residues. In DNA form, the CDR3 reads TGTGCCAGCAGCTTACCGGCAGGATACACCGGGGAGCTGTTTTTT. It yields the protein CASSLPAGYTGELFF.

The J gene is TRBJ2-3, the V gene TRBV7-2; weak D call: TRBD2 (6 bases). There are 13 residues in the CDR3. V shed 4 bases and J shed 8 bases, with 13 bases lying between them. Per germline, CDR1 SGHTA and CDR2 FQGNSA. The CDR3 here is CASSSLRGFTQYF. CDR3 in DNA: TGTGCCAGCAGCTCCCTGCGGGGTTTTACGCAGTATTTT. The whole variable domain, remainder taken from reference TRBV7-2 and TRBJ2-3, is GAGVSQSPSNKVTEKGKDVELRCDPISGHTALYWYRQSLGQGLEFLIYFQGNSAPDKSGLPSDRFSAERTGGSVSTLTIQRTQQEDSAVYLCASSSLRGFTQYFGPGTRLTVL.

This clonotype was seen a few times. The gene calls are TRBV20-1 and TRBJ2-4; D may be TRBD2 (5 bases). Germline values: CDR1 DFQATT, CDR2 SNEGSKA (reference sequence). V lost 3 bases to trimming and J lost 3 bases, with 12 bases between them. The CDR3 has 14 residues. CDR3 sequence reads: CSARNGLNKNIQYF. In nucleotides, the CDR3 is TGCAGTGCTAGGAACGGACTTAACAAAAACATTCAGTACTTC.

This clonotype was seen only a few times. The rearrangement uses TRBV18 and TRBJ1-4; 8 nucleotides match TRBD1. J gave up 11 bases and V 3 bases, and 17 bases lay outside the gene matches. Germline V gene lookup returns CDR1 KGHSH and CDR2 LQKENI. This CDR3 is 17 amino acids long. The CDR3, as DNA: TGTGCCAGCTCACCGAACGGAGCCGGGACAGGCGCCGGGAAACTGTTTTTT. This codes for CASSPNGAGTGAGKLFF.

Remarks on this clonotype: A junction boundary mismatches the germline segment, possibly from a read error. V gene TRBV6-2 or TRBV6-3 combines with J gene TRBJ1-6, with TRBD1 identical over 8 bases. This CDR3 has 15 amino acids. CDR1 MNHEY and CDR2 SVGEGT come from the germline V gene. As DNA, the CDR3 is TGTGCCAGCAGTCCAGGGGGCGCGTTAAATTTACCCCTCCACTTT. Amino acid sequence: CASSPGGALNLPLHF.

The chain couples TRBV5-1 to TRBJ1-3; 9 bases map to TRBD1. Germline assignment: CDR1 SGHRS and CDR2 YFSETQ. Losses at the gene ends were 0 bases for V and 3 bases for J; bases not matched to a gene: 4. The CDR3 loop spans 16 amino acids. The CDR3 loop reads CASSLAGTGFGNTIYF. For the CDR3, the DNA is TGCGCCAGCAGCTTGGCGGGGACAGGGTTTGGAAACACCATATATTTT.